This is a list of T cell receptor beta chains from one sample in a study of T cell repertoires in cytomegalovirus infection. TCRdb independently ran MiXCR on the reads; one entry per CDR3 protein. The data contain approximately 630,000 distinct CDR3 sequences, about 24% of them singletons. The sequenced sample was CD8+ T cells from PBMCs. Receptor source: a human donor in good health (CMV status not recorded). Some clones in this sample may be carry-over from other donors' samples. The CDR3 runs from the conserved cysteine through the conserved F or W. A D gene is named only where the DNA matches it firmly. A clone size is listed for some rows: how often the clone was seen (once, few, many), or a class if it is expanded.

V	J	size	D	DNA	CDR3
TRBV7-6	TRBJ1-2	many	TRBD1	TGTGCCAGCAGCGCCCGGACAGGCGGCAACTATGGCTACACCTTC	CASSARTGGNYGYTF
TRBV5-1	TRBJ2-1	.	.	TGCGCCAGCAGCTTGATCTCAGGGTCGTACAATGAGCAGTTCTTC	CASSLISGSYNEQFF
TRBV6-5	TRBJ2-1	few	.	TGTGCCAGCAGTTACTCGGGGAAGGTCGAGGGGATCGATCATTACTTTACTAATGAGCAGTTCTTC	CASSYSGKVEGIDHYFTNEQFF
TRBV7-9	TRBJ2-1	many	.	TGTGCCAGCACCCCCCGGGAAGATGAGCAGTTCTTC	CASTPREDEQFF
TRBV20-1	TRBJ1-2	.	.	TGCAGTGCTCAGGAGGAGGGTGGCTACACCTTC	CSAQEEGGYTF
TRBV14	TRBJ2-1	.	TRBD2	TGTGCCAGCAGCCCCCGGACTAGTGTTGTGAATGAGTTGTTCTTC	CASSPRTSVVNELFF
TRBV7-2	TRBJ2-1	many	TRBD2	TGTGCCAGCAGCTCTCACACTAGCGGGAGCAATGAGCAGTTCTTC	CASSSHTSGSNEQFF
TRBV29-1	TRBJ2-5	.	TRBD1	TGCAGCGTTGGGAGTTTGGGACAGTATGTCGAGACCCAGTACTTC	CSVGSLGQYVETQYF
TRBV7-3	TRBJ2-3	many	TRBD2	TGTGCCAGCAGCTCACTAGCGGGGGTCCTAGATACGCAGTATTTT	CASSSLAGVLDTQYF
TRBV7-7	TRBJ1-3	many	.	TGTGCTAGCAGCGATGGACAGTTCTCTGGAAACACCATATATTTT	CASSDGQFSGNTIYF
TRBV10-2	TRBJ2-7	.	TRBD1	TGCGCCAGCACCCATCCGGGACAGGGGAGAGGAGAGCAGTACTTC	CASTHPGQGRGEQYF
TRBV7-6	TRBJ2-2	many	TRBD2	TGTGCCAGCAGCTTCCGGGGGGAATCGAACACCGGGGAGCTGTTTTTT	CASSFRGESNTGELFF
TRBV11-3	TRBJ2-4	many	.	TGTGCCAGCAGCTCGGGAACCGGGGACATTCAGTACTTC	CASSSGTGDIQYF
TRBV7-9	TRBJ2-4	few	.	TGTGCCAGCAGCTCTCCCGGATTATTAGCCAAAAACATTCAGTACTTC	CASSSPGLLAKNIQYF
TRBV29-1	TRBJ1-1	few	.	TGCAGCGTTGAAGATCGGGCGGGGAACACTGAAGCTTTCTTT	CSVEDRAGNTEAFF
TRBV14	TRBJ2-2	.	.	TGTGCCAGCAGCCAAGCCTACGGGGGGCCCGGGGAGCTGTTTTTT	CASSQAYGGPGELFF
TRBV6-2/TRBV6-3	TRBJ1-5	few	TRBD1	TGTGCCAGCAGTCAAGGACAGGGGGTTCAGCCCCAGCATTTT	CASSQGQGVQPQHF
TRBV12-3/TRBV12-4	TRBJ2-1	many	.	TGTGCCAGCACCGAGGGGAGCTCCTACAATGAGCAGTTCTTC	CASTEGSSYNEQFF
TRBV7-9	TRBJ1-4	many	.	TGTGCCAGCAGCCCGAGGGCAGGGCATCAAGGACTGTTTTTT	CASSPRAGHQGLFF
TRBV29-1	TRBJ2-5	.	TRBD1	TGCAGCGTTTGGGACAGCCAAGAGACCCAGTACTTC	CSVWDSQETQYF
TRBV12-3/TRBV12-4	TRBJ2-5	few	TRBD1	TGTGCCAGCAGTGAGGGGGCTTGGGAGACCCAGTACTTC	CASSEGAWETQYF
TRBV3-1	TRBJ2-1	few	.	TGTGCCAGCAGCCAAGATCAAGGGAGCTCCTACAATGAGCAGTTCTTC	CASSQDQGSSYNEQFF
TRBV7-9	TRBJ1-2	many	.	TGTGCCAGCAGCCGAACCCAAGGTAAAGAGGGCTACACCTTC	CASSRTQGKEGYTF
TRBV24-1	TRBJ1-1	.	.	TGTGCCACCAGTGATTTCACTGGGGAAGCTTTCTTT	CATSDFTGEAFF
TRBV5-6	TRBJ2-6	.	.	TGTGCCAGCAGCTTTACAAGGGCGGGGGCCAACGTCCTGACTTTC	CASSFTRAGANVLTF
TRBV4-1	TRBJ1-6	.	.	TGCGCCAGCAGCCCCAGGGTAACGGCAGGAGCTCGTCCAAACTTT	CASSPRVTAGARPNF
TRBV2	TRBJ1-6	.	TRBD1	TGTGCCAGCAGTGAAGCGTGGGTAGGGGGCGTTCTTGATTCACCCCTCCACTTT	CASSEAWVGGVLDSPLHF
TRBV14	TRBJ2-2	.	.	TGTGCCAGCAGCCAAGATGTCCCGCCCGCCGCCGGGGAGCTGTTTTTT	CASSQDVPPAAGELFF
TRBV23-1	TRBJ2-6	.	.	TGCGCCAGCAGTCGCCATCTGGGAGGTTACGTCCTGACTTTC	CASSRHLGGYVLTF
TRBV4-1	TRBJ2-1	few	.	TGCGCCAGCAGCCAAGTCCAATTGACAGGCGATGAGCAGTTCTTC	CASSQVQLTGDEQFF
TRBV7-6	TRBJ2-2	.	TRBD1	TGTGCCCTAGAGGACAGGGAGAACACCGGGGAGCTGTTTTTT	CALEDRENTGELFF
TRBV10-3	TRBJ1-3	few	TRBD1	TGTGCCATCCGGACAGGTTCAACTGGAAACACCATATATTTT	CAIRTGSTGNTIYF
TRBV20-1	TRBJ1-2	few	.	TGCAGTGCTAGAGTTCCCGGGACAATCGACTATGGCTACACCTTC	CSARVPGTIDYGYTF
TRBV7-4	TRBJ1-1	.	TRBD1	TGTGCCAGCAGCTTAGATGGGACAGGCTTCGATGAAGCTTTCTTT	CASSLDGTGFDEAFF
TRBV14	TRBJ2-7	.	TRBD1	TGTGCCAGCAGCCAAGGAGGACAGGGATCTTACGAGCAGTACTTC	CASSQGGQGSYEQYF
TRBV6-5	TRBJ2-1	.	TRBD1	TGTGCCAGCAGTGCCGCCTGGACAGGGAACAATGAGCAGTTCTTC	CASSAAWTGNNEQFF
TRBV27	TRBJ2-2	few	.	TGTGCCAGCAGTCCCGTCTCCGGGCCCTTCGGAAAAGGGTTTACCGGGGAGCTGTTTTTT	CASSPVSGPFGKGFTGELFF
TRBV6-5	TRBJ2-4	.	.	TGTGCCAGCAGTTACTCGATGGCGGGTTATCCCAAAAACATTCAGTACTTC	CASSYSMAGYPKNIQYF
TRBV6-6	TRBJ1-1	many	.	TGTGCCAGCAGTTACTCGACAGACACTGAAGCTTTCTTT	CASSYSTDTEAFF
TRBV6-2/TRBV6-3	TRBJ2-5	.	.	TGTGCCAGCAGGGTTATCTTTGGAGAGACCCAGTACTTC	CASRVIFGETQYF
TRBV7-6	TRBJ2-1	.	TRBD2	TGTGACAGCAGCTTACTCTTCCCGGGACTAGCGGGGGGGAGTAATGAGCAGTTCTTC	CDSSLLFPGLAGGSNEQFF
TRBV25-1	TRBJ2-1	.	.	TGTGCCAGCAGTGTGAATCAGGGACGGAATGAGCAGTTCTTC	CASSVNQGRNEQFF
TRBV14	TRBJ2-3	.	TRBD2	TGTGCCAGCAGCCAAGTTAGCGGGGGGGCAGAAGATACGCAGTATTTT	CASSQVSGGAEDTQYF
TRBV20-1	TRBJ2-3	few	.	TGCAGTGCCACAATAGGGGGGAGCACAGATACGCAGTATTTT	CSATIGGSTDTQYF